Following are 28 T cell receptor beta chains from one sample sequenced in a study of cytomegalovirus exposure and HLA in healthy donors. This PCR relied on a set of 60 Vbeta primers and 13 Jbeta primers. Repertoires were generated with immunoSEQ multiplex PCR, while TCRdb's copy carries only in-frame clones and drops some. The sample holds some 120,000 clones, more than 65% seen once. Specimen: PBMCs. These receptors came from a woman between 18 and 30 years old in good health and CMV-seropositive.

The CDR3 spells CATSRAAGAYNEQFF. The CDR3 region has the DNA TGTGCCACCAGCAGAGCAGCGGGGGCCTACAATGAGCAGTTCTTC. The chain recombines TRBV15 with TRBJ2-1, with 8 bases aligning to TRBD2. Losses at the gene ends were 1 base for V and 2 bases for J; bases not matched to a gene: 1. The CDR3 runs 15 residues. Germline values: CDR1 LNHNV, CDR2 YYDKDF (reference sequence).

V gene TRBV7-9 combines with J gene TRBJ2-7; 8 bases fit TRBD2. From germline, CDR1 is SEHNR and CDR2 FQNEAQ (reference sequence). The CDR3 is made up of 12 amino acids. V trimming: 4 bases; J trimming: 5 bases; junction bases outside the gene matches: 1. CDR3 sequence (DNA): TGTGCCAGCAGCTCCGGGGGGGACGAGCAGTACTTC. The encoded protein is CASSSGGDEQYF.

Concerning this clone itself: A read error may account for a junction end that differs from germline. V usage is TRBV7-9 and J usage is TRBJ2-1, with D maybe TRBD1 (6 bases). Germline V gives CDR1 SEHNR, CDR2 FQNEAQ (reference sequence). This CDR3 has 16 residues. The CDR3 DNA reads TGTTCCAGCAGCACGTCAGGGGCTGGTATTGGTAATGAGCAGTTCTTC. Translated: CSSSTSGAGIGNEQFF.

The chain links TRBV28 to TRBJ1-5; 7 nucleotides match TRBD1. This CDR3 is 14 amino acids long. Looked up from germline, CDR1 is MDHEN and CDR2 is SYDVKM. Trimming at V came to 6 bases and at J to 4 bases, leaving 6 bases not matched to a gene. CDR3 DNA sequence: TGTGCCAGCAGCCTGGACAGGCCTAATCAGCCCCAGCATTTT. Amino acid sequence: CASSLDRPNQPQHF. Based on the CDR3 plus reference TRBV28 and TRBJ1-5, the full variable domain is DVKVTQSSRYLVKRTGEKVFLECVQDMDHENMFWYRQDPGLGLRLIYFSYDVKMKEKGDIPEGYSVSREKKERFSLILESASTNQTSMYLCASSLDRPNQPQHFGDGTRLSIL.

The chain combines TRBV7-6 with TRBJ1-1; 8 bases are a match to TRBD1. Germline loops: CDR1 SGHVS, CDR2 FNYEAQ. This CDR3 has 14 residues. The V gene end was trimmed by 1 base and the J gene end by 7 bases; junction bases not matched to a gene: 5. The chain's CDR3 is CASSLDDRGYEAFF. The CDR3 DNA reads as TGTGCCAGCAGCTTAGATGACAGGGGCTATGAAGCTTTCTTT.

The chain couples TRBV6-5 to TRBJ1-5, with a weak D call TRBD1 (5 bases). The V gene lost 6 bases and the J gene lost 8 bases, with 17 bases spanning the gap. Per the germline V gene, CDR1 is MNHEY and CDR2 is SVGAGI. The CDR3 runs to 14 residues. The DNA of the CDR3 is TGTGCCAGCAGCTACGGACACGCTATGGAGCCCCAGCATTTT. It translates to CASSYGHAMEPQHF.

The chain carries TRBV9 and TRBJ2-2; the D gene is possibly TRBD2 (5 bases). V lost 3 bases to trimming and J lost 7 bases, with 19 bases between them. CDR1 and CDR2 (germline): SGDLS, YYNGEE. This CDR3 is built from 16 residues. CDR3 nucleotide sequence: TGTGCCAGCAGCGGGAACCGAGAGGGCTACGACGGGGAGCTGTTTTTT. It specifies CASSGNREGYDGELFF.

Written as DNA, the CDR3 is TGTGCCAGCAGTCTGAAGCCACAGGGTTTGTGGGAGACCCAGTACTTC. It is translated as CASSLKPQGLWETQYF. The V call is TRBV27, the J call TRBJ2-5, with a possible D match to TRBD1 (6 bases). Trimming shortened V by 5 bases and J by 5 bases, and 21 bases separated the two germline ends. Germline V gene data show CDR1 as MNHEY and CDR2 as SMNVEV (reference sequence). The CDR3 has 16 amino acids.

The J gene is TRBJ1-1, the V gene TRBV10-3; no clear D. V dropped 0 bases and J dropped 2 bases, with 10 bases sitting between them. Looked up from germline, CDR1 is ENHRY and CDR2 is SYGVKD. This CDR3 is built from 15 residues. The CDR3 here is CAISESMNLNTEAFF. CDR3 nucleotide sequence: TGTGCCATCAGTGAGTCGATGAACCTAAACACTGAAGCTTTCTTT.

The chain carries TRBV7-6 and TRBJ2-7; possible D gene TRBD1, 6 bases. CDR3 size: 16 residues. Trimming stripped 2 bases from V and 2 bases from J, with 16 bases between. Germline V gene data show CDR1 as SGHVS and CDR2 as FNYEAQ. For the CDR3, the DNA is TGTGCCAGCAGCTTATCGTCGGGGACAACCGCCTACGAGCAGTACTTC. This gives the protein CASSLSSGTTAYEQYF.

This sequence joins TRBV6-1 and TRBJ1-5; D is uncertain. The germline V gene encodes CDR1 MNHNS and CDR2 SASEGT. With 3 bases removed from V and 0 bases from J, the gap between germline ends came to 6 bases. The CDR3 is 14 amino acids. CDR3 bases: TGTGCCAGCAGTGAGTATTATAGCAATCAGCCCCAGCATTTT. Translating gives CASSEYYSNQPQHF.

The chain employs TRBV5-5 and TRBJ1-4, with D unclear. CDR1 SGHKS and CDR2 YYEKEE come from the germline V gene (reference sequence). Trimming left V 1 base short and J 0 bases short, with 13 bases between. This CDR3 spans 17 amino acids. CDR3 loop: CASSLRYSPSTNEKLFF. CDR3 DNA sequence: TGTGCCAGCAGCTTGAGGTACAGCCCTTCAACTAATGAAAAACTGTTTTTT.

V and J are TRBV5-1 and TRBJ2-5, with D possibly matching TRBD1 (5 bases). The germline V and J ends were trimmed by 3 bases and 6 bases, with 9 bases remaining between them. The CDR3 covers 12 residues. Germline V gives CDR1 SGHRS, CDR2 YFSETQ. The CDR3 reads CASSSQGQTQYF. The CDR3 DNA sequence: TGCGCCAGCAGCTCCCAGGGCCAGACCCAGTACTTC.

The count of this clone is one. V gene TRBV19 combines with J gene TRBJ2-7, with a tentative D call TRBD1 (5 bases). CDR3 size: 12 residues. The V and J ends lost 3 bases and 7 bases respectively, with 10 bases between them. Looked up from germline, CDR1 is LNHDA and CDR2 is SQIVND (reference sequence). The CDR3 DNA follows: TGTGCCAGTAGTATGGGGCTGGGGGAGCAGTACTTC. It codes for CASSMGLGEQYF.

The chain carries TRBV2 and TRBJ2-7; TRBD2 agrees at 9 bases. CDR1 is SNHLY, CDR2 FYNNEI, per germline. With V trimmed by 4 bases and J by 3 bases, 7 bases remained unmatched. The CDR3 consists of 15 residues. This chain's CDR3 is CASSVVSSGDYEQYF. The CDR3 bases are TGTGCCAGCAGTGTAGTTTCTAGCGGGGACTACGAGCAGTACTTC.

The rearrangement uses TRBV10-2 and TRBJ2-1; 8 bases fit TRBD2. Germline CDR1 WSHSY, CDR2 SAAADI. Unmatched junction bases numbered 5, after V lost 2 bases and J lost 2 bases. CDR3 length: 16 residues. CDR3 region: CASSETISGTYNEQFF. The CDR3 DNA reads TGCGCCAGCAGTGAGACGATTAGCGGGACCTACAATGAGCAGTTCTTC.

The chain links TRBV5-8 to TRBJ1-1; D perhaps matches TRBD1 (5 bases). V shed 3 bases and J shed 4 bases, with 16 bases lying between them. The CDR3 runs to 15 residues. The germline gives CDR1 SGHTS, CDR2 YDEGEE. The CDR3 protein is CASSSPRQMATEAFF. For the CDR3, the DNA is TGTGCCAGCAGCTCCCCAAGACAGATGGCCACTGAAGCTTTCTTT.

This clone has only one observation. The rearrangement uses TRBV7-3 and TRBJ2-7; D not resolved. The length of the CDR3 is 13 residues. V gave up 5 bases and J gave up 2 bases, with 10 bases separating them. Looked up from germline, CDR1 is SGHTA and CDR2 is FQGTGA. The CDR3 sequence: CASSASPAYEQYF. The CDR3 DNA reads TGTGCCAGCAGCGCCAGTCCTGCCTACGAGCAGTACTTC. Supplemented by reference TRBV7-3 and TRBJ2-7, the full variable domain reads GAGVSQTPSNKVTEKGKYVELRCDPISGHTALYWYRQSLGQGPEFLIYFQGTGAADDSGLPNDRFFAVRPEGSVSTLKIQRTERGDSAVYLCASSASPAYEQYFGPGTRLTVT.

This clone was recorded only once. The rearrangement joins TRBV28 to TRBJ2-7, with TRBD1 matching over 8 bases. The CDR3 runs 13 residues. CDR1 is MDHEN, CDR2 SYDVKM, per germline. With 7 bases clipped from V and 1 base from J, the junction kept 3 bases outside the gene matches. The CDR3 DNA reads TGTGCCAGCACCAGGGACAGGTCCTACGAGCAGTACTTC. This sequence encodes CASTRDRSYEQYF.

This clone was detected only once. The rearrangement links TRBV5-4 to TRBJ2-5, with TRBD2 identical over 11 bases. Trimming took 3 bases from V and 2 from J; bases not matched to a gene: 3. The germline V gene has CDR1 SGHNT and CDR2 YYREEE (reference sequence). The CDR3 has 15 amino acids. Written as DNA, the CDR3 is TGTGCCAGCAGCTGGTCTAGCGGGGGGCAAGAGACCCAGTACTTC. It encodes CASSWSSGGQETQYF.

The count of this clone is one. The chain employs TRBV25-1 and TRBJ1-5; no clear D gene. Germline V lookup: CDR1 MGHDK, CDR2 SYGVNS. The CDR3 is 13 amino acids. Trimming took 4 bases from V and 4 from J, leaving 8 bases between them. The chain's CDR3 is CASSARHNQPQHF. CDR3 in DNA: TGTGCCAGCAGTGCCAGGCATAATCAGCCCCAGCATTTT.

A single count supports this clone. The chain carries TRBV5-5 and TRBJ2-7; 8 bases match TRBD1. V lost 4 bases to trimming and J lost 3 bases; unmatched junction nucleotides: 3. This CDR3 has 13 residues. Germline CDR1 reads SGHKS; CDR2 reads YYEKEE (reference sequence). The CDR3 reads CASSRTGSYEQYF. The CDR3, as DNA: TGTGCCAGCAGCCGGACAGGGAGCTACGAGCAGTACTTC.

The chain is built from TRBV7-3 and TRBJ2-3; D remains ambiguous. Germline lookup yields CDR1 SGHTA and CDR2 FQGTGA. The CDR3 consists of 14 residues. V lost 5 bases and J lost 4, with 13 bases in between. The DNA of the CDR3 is TGTGCCAGCAGCCCGTTAGCAAACCCAGATACGCAGTATTTT. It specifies CASSPLANPDTQYF.

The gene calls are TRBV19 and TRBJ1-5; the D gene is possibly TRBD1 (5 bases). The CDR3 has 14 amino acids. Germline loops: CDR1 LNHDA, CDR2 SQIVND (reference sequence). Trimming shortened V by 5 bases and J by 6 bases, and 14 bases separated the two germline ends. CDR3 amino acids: CASSVQTDSQPQHF. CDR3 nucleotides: TGTGCCAGTAGTGTACAGACAGACAGTCAGCCCCAGCATTTT.

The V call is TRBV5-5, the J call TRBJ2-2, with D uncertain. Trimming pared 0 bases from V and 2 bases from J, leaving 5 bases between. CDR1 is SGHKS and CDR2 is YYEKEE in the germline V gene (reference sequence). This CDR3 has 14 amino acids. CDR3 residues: CASSLGVNTGELFF. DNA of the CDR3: TGTGCCAGCAGCTTGGGAGTTAACACCGGGGAGCTGTTTTTT.

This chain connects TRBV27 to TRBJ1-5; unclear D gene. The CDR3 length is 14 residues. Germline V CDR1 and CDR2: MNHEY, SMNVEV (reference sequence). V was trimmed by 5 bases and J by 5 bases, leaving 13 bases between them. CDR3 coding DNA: TGTGCCAGCAGTCCCCGTACCGCGGATCAGCCCCAGCATTTT. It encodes CASSPRTADQPQHF.

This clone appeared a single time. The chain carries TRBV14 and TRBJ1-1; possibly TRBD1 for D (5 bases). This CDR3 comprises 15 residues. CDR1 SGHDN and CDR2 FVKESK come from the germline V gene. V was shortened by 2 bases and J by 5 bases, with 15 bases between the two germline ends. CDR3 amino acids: CASSQNRRSGTEAFF. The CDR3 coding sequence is TGTGCCAGCAGCCAAAACCGCAGATCAGGGACTGAAGCTTTCTTT.

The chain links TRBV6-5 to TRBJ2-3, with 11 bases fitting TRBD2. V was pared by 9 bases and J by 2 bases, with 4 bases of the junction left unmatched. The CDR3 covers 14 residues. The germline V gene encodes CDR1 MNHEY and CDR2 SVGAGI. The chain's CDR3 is CASTSGGLTDTQYF. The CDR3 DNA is TGTGCCAGTACTAGCGGGGGCCTCACAGATACGCAGTATTTT.